A selection of T cell receptor beta chains follows, all from one sample in a study of CXCR3-negative and CXCR3-positive naive CD8 T cells. TCRdb reprocessed the 5' RACE reads and stores each CDR3 protein as one record, lacking DNA. This sample's table reports roughly 55,000 distinct CDR3 sequences. Source material: naive CXCR3+ CD8+ T cells from blood. These receptors all come from a human donor in good health. Some clones in this sample may be carry-over from other donors' samples. The CDR3 runs from the conserved cysteine through the conserved F or W. The size field is filled for only some rows; it gives once, few, many or a size class.

clone_size	v_call	j_call	cdr3_aa
-	TRBV5-1	TRBJ2-1	CASSRGLAATYNEQFF
-	TRBV12-3/TRBV12-4	TRBJ1-2	CASSLAPGQGYLNYGYTF
-	TRBV7-2	TRBJ1-5	CASSWAGNQPQHF
-	TRBV7-9	TRBJ2-7	CASSLPPYTAAHNYEQYF
-	TRBV18	TRBJ2-1	CASSPPVGRVNEQFF
medium-sized	TRBV3-1	TRBJ2-3	CASSPRGRGWADTQYF
-	TRBV6-1	TRBJ2-7	CASSELAESSYEQYF
-	TRBV28	TRBJ1-1	CASSPYGGEAFF
-	TRBV25-1	TRBJ2-7	CASSEFKQQYF
-	TRBV10-1	TRBJ2-5	CASSEQGLQETQYF
-	TRBV7-9	TRBJ2-7	CASSAPGQVAYEQYF
-	TRBV11-1	TRBJ2-7	CASSPGDPYGQYF
-	TRBV7-6	TRBJ1-1	CASSWGLTGNTEAFF
-	TRBV29-1	TRBJ2-7	CSVELVAISAGEQYF
-	TRBV29-1	TRBJ2-4	CSVEFSDGAKNIQYF
-	TRBV5-1	TRBJ2-1	CASSLDGYNEQFF
-	TRBV20-1	TRBJ1-1	CSAKTTGDNTEAFF
-	TRBV7-6	TRBJ2-7	CASSLLAGVDEQYF
-	TRBV10-1	TRBJ2-2	CASRQGANTGELFF
-	TRBV28	TRBJ2-2	CASSSPIRGGTGELFF
-	TRBV28	TRBJ2-7	CASSLSAGGHYEQYF
-	TRBV4-2	TRBJ2-3	CASSQELDGNTQYF
-	TRBV28	TRBJ2-1	CASSKYNEQFF
-	TRBV29-1	TRBJ2-2	CSVGTGNTGELFF
-	TRBV29-1	TRBJ2-1	CSVDFSGYNEQFF
-	TRBV12-3/TRBV12-4	TRBJ2-7	CASSRLGGWKGYEQYF
-	TRBV25-1	TRBJ1-6	CASSESGHVNSPLHF
-	TRBV4-3	TRBJ1-1	CASSQTRGEEAEAFF
-	TRBV7-3	TRBJ1-1	CASSPTNRGQGMNTEAFF
-	TRBV6-5	TRBJ2-3	CASSWTSGEDTQYF
-	TRBV27	TRBJ2-1	CASRDRTPSGLSGENFF
-	TRBV5-5	TRBJ2-1	CASSSGTPSLGEQFF
-	TRBV9	TRBJ1-1	CASSETGYGEAFF
-	TRBV10-3	TRBJ1-2	CAIRDSPANYGYTF
-	TRBV29-1	TRBJ1-2	CSVERFGDNGYTF
-	TRBV29-1	TRBJ2-7	CSVEGDDSRQYF
-	TRBV20-1	TRBJ2-3	CSASLELTDTQYF
-	TRBV6-5	TRBJ1-1	CASSDPGQGGPEAFF
-	TRBV4-3	TRBJ2-3	CASSHTIAGGSDTQYF
-	TRBV11-2	TRBJ2-7	CASTRSMDEQYF
-	TRBV5-4	TRBJ2-7	CASSLGPVQEVAYEQYF
-	TRBV6-2/TRBV6-3	TRBJ2-1	CASSLGLVVRYNEQFF
-	TRBV29-1	TRBJ2-5	CAAGGFETQYF